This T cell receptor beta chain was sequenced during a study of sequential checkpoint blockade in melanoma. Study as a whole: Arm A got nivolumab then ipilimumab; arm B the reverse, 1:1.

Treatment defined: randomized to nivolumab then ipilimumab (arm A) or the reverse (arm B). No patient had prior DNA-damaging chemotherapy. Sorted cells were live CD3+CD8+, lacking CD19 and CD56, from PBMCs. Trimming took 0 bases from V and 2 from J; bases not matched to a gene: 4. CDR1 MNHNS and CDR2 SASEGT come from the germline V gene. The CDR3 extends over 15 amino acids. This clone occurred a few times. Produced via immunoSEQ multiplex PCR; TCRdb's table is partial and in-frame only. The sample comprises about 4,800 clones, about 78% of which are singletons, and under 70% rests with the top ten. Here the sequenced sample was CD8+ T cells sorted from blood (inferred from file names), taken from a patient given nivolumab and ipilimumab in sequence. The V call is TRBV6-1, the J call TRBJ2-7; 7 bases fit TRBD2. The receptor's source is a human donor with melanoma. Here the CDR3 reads CASSEAYGGTYEQYF. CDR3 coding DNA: TGTGCCAGCAGTGAAGCTTACGGGGGGACCTACGAGCAGTACTTC.